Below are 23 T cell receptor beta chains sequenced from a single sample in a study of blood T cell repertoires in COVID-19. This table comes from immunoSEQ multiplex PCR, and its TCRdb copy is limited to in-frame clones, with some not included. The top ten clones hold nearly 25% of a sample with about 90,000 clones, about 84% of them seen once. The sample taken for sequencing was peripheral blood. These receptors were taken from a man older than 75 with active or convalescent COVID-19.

The CDR3 DNA sequence: TGCGCCAGCAGCCCGATAGCGGGACAGGGTGGCGAGCAGTACTTC. Translated: CASSPIAGQGGEQYF. The rearrangement uses TRBV5-1 and TRBJ2-7; D may be TRBD1 (9 bases). The germline CDR1 and CDR2 sequences are SGHRS and YFSETQ. V dropped 4 bases and J dropped 6 bases, with 20 bases sitting between them. The CDR3 runs to 15 residues.

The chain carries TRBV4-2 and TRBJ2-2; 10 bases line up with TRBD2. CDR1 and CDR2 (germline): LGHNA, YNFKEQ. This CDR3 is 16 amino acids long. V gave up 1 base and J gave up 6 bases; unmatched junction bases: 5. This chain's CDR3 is CASSQAQRGGAGELFF. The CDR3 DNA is TGTGCCAGCAGCCAAGCTCAGCGGGGGGGCGCCGGGGAGCTGTTTTTT.

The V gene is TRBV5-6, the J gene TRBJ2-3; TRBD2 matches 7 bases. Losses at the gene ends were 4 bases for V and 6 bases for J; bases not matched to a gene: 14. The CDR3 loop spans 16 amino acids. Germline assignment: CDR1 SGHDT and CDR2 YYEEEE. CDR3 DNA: TGTGCCAGCAGCGGGACGGGAGGCCCGACCCGGGATACGCAGTATTTT. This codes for CASSGTGGPTRDTQYF.

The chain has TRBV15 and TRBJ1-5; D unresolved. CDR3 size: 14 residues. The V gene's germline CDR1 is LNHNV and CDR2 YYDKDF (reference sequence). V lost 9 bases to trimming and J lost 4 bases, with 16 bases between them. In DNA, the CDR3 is TGTGCCACGGGTCAGGAGGCGCTTAATCAGCCCCAGCATTTT. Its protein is CATGQEALNQPQHF. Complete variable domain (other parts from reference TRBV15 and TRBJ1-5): DAMVIQNPRYQVTQFGKPVTLSCSQTLNHNVMYWYQQKSSQAPKLLFHYYDKDFNNEADTPDNFQSRRPNTSFCFLDIRSPGLGDTAMYLCATGQEALNQPQHFGDGTRLSIL.

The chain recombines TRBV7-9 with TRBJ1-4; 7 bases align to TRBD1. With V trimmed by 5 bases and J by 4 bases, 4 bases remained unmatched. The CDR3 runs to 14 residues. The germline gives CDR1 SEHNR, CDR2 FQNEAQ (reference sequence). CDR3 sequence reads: CASSLRQGNEKLFF. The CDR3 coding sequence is TGTGCCAGCAGCCTAAGACAGGGTAATGAAAAACTGTTTTTT.

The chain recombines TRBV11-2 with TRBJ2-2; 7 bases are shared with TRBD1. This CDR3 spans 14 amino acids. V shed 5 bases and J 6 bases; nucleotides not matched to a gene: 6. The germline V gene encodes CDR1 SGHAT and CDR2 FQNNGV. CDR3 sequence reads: CASSPWTGAGELFF. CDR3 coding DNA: TGTGCCAGCAGCCCCTGGACAGGAGCCGGGGAGCTGTTTTTT.

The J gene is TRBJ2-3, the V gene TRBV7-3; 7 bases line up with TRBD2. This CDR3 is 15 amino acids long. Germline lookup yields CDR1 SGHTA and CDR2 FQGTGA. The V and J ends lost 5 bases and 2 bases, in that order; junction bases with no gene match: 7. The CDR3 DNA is TGTGCCAGCAGCCGTGAAGCGGGGCCCACAGATACGCAGTATTTT. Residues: CASSREAGPTDTQYF. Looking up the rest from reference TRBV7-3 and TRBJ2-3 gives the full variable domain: GAGVSQTPSNKVTEKGKYVELRCDPISGHTALYWYRQSLGQGPEFLIYFQGTGAADDSGLPNDRFFAVRPEGSVSTLKIQRTERGDSAVYLCASSREAGPTDTQYFGPGTRLTVL.

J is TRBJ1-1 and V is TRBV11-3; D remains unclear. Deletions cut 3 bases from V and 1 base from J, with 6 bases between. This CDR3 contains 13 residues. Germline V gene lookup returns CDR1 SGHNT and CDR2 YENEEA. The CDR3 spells CASSFARNTEAFF. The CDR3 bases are TGTGCCAGCAGCTTCGCCAGGAACACTGAAGCTTTCTTT. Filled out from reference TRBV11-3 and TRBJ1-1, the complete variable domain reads EAGVVQSPRYKIIEKKQPVAFWCNPISGHNTLYWYLQNLGQGPELLIRYENEEAVDDSQLPKDRFSAERLKGVDSTLKIQPAELGDSAVYLCASSFARNTEAFFGQGTRLTVV.

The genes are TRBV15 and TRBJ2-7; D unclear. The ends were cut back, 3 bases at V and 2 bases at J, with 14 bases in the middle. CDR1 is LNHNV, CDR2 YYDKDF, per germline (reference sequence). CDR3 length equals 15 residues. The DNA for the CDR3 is TGTGCCACCAGCAGTCCCCTACTTCCGCCCTACGAGCAGTACTTC. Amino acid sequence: CATSSPLLPPYEQYF.

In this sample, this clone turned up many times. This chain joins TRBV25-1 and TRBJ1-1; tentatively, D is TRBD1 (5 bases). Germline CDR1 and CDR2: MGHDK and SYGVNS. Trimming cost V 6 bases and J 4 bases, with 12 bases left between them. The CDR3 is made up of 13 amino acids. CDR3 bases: TGTGCCAGCAGAAGAGGCGGGGGCACTGAAGCTTTCTTT. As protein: CASRRGGGTEAFF.

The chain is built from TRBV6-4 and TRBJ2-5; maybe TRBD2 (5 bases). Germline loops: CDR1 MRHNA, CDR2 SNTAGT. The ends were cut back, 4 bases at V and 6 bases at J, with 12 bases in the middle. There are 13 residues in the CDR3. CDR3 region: CASSGDHGKTQYF. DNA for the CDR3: TGTGCCAGCAGTGGGGATCACGGGAAGACCCAGTACTTC.

CDR3 loop: CASSMGGTGVGETQYF. CDR3 bases: TGTGCCAGCAGCATGGGGGGAACAGGGGTCGGGGAGACCCAGTACTTC. The chain uses TRBV11-3 and TRBJ2-5; the D gene is possibly TRBD1 (7 bases). V gave up 5 bases and J gave up 5 bases, with 21 bases separating them. CDR1 is SGHNT and CDR2 is YENEEA in the germline V gene. The CDR3 loop spans 16 amino acids.

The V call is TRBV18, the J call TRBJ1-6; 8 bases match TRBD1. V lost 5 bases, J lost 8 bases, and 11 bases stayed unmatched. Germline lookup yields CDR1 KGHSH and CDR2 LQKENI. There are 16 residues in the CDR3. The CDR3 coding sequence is TGTGCCAGCTCAGTAGACAGGGGAAACACGGATTCACCCCTCCACTTT. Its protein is CASSVDRGNTDSPLHF.

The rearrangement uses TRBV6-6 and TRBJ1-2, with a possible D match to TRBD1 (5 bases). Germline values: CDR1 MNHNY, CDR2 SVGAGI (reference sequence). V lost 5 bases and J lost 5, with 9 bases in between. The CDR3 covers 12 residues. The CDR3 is CASSLTVYGYTF. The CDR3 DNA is TGTGCCAGCAGTCTGACAGTTTATGGCTACACCTTC.

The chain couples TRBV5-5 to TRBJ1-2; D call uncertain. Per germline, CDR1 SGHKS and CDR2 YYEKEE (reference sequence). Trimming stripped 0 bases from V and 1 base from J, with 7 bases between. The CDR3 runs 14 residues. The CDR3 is CASSLVVLNYGYTF. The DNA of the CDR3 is TGTGCCAGCAGCTTGGTCGTCCTTAACTATGGCTACACCTTC.

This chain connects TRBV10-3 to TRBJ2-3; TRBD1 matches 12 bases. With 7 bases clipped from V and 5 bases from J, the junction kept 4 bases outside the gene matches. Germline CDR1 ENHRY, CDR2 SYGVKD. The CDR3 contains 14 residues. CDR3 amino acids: CAIKGQGAVDTQYF. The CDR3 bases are TGTGCCATCAAGGGACAGGGGGCTGTAGATACGCAGTATTTT.

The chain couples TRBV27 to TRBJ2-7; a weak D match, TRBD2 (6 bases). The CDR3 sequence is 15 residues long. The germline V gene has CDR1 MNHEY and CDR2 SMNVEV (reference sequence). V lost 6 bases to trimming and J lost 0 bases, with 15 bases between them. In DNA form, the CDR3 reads TGTGCCAGCAGCCCTGCGGGAACCGTCTCCTACGAGCAGTACTTC. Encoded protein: CASSPAGTVSYEQYF.

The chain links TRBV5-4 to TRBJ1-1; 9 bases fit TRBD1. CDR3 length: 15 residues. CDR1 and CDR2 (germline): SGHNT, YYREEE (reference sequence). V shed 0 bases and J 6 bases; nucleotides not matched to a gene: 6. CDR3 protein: CASSLGLQGAAEAFF. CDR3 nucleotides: TGTGCCAGCAGCTTGGGCCTACAGGGGGCTGCTGAAGCTTTCTTT.

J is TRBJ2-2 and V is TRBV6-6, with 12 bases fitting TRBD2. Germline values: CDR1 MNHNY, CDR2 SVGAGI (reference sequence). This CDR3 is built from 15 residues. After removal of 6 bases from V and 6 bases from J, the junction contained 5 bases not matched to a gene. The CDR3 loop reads CASRETSGGAGELFF. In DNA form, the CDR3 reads TGTGCCAGCAGGGAGACTAGCGGGGGAGCCGGGGAGCTGTTTTTT.

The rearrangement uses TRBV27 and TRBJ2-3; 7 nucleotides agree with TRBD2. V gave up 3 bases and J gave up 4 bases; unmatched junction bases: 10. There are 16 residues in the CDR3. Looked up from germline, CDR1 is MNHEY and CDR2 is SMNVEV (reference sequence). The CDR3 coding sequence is TGTGCCAGCAGTTTGTTGGCGGGGGTAGCCTCAGATACGCAGTATTTT. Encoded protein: CASSLLAGVASDTQYF.

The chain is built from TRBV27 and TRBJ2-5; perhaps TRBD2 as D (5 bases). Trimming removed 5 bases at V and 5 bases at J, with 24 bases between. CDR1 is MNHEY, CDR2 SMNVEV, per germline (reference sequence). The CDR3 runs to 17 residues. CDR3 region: CASSPRTGSKGRETQYF. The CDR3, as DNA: TGTGCCAGCAGTCCCCGGACGGGATCCAAAGGCAGGGAGACCCAGTACTTC.

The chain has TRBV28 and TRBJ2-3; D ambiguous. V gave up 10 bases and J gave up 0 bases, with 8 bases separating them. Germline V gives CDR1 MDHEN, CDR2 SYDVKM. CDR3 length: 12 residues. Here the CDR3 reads CATESSTDTQYF. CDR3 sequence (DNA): TGTGCCACCGAGAGTAGCACAGATACGCAGTATTTT. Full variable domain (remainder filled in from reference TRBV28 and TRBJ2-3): DVKVTQSSRYLVKRTGEKVFLECVQDMDHENMFWYRQDPGLGLRLIYFSYDVKMKEKGDIPEGYSVSREKKERFSLILESASTNQTSMYLCATESSTDTQYFGPGTRLTVL.

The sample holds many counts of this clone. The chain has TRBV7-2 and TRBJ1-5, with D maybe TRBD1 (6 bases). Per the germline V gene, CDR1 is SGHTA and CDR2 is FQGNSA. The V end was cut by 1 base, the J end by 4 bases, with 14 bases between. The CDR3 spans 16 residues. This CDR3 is CASSLGGGQTNQPQHF. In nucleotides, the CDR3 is TGTGCCAGCAGCTTAGGGGGGGGGCAGACAAATCAGCCCCAGCATTTT.